A single T cell receptor (beta chain) is shown here with its context. No antigen is known for it. These data are taken from a study of shared clonotypes between healthy human individuals. Notes on the study in general: Sharing across four donors was highest in naive CD4 (roughly 5%) and lowest in memory CD8 (roughly 0.4%). Depth was large, yet rarefaction showed that sorted-subset sequencing was incomplete.

Clones were sequenced by immunoSEQ multiplex PCR, and TCRdb holds only the in-frame ones, with some missing. The repertoire holds roughly 2.5 million clones, about 92% seen once, with around 0.14% in the top ten. Germline CDR1 and CDR2: SGHNT and YYREEE (reference sequence). Unmatched junction bases numbered 9, after V lost 4 bases and J lost 0 bases. This CDR3 is built from 17 residues. Sequenced sample: naive CD4+ T cells sorted from blood. This sample's subset: CD45RA+ positively selected. This receptor was taken from a man younger than 30 in good health. The J gene is TRBJ2-3, the V gene TRBV5-4, with 9 bases identical to TRBD2. The CDR3 reads CASSRKLAGISTDTQYF. The CDR3, as DNA: TGTGCCAGCAGCCGGAAGCTAGCGGGGATTAGCACAGATACGCAGTATTTT. The whole variable domain, remainder taken from reference TRBV5-4 and TRBJ2-3, is ETGVTQSPTHLIKTRGQQVTLRCSSQSGHNTVSWYQQALGQGPQFIFQYYREEENGRGNFPPRFSGLQFPNYSSELNVNALELDDSALYLCASSRKLAGISTDTQYFGPGTRLTVL.